The next 10 T cell receptor beta chains were all read from a single sample in a study of blood T cell repertoires in COVID-19. Using immunoSEQ multiplex PCR, the repertoire was profiled, and TCRdb retains in-frame clones only, with some absent. The table includes over 70,000 clones, 82% detected once. The sequencing sample was made of peripheral blood. These receptors all stem from a woman aged 55-69 years with acute or convalescent COVID-19.

V is TRBV25-1 and J is TRBJ2-1; 7 bases map to TRBD1. There are 14 residues in the CDR3. Germline V gene lookup returns CDR1 MGHDK and CDR2 SYGVNS. V lost 4 bases and J lost 6; bases outside the gene matches: 6. The CDR3 region is CASSAKGQLNEQFF. The CDR3 nucleotides are TGTGCCAGCAGTGCGAAGGGACAGCTCAATGAGCAGTTCTTC.

This clone has a count of ten or more. The chain links TRBV7-9 to TRBJ2-1, with D possibly matching TRBD2 (5 bases). Germline values: CDR1 SEHNR, CDR2 FQNEAQ (reference sequence). Trimming cost V 4 bases and J 7 bases, with 23 bases left between them. CDR3 length equals 17 residues. The CDR3 is CASSSPGKAPSGNEQFF. CDR3 DNA sequence: TGTGCCAGCAGCTCGCCTGGCAAGGCCCCCTCGGGGAATGAGCAGTTCTTC.

The chain carries TRBV5-6 and TRBJ2-7; 13 nucleotides agree with TRBD2. Germline V gives CDR1 SGHDT, CDR2 YYEEEE. After removal of 5 bases from V and 7 bases from J, the junction contained 9 bases not matched to a gene. The length of the CDR3 is 15 residues. CDR3 nucleotides: TGTGCCAGCAGAAAAGGGACTAGCGGGACGGGGGAGCAGTACTTC. As protein: CASRKGTSGTGEQYF.

The J gene is TRBJ2-5, the V gene TRBV5-1; possibly TRBD2 for D (6 bases). The germline V gene encodes CDR1 SGHRS and CDR2 YFSETQ. V lost 1 base and J 5 bases, leaving 15 bases between the germline ends. CDR3 size: 15 residues. The CDR3 coding sequence is TGCGCCAGCAGCTTGTCCCGGGGGTCGCGGGAGACCCAGTACTTC. As protein: CASSLSRGSRETQYF.

The chain combines TRBV9 with TRBJ2-1; TRBD2 matches 9 bases. CDR1 SGDLS and CDR2 YYNGEE come from the germline V gene. V trimming: 3 bases; J trimming: 4 bases; junction bases outside the gene matches: 11. The CDR3 covers 17 residues. The CDR3 sequence is CASSARLAATGYNEQFF. CDR3 bases: TGTGCCAGCAGCGCCCGACTAGCGGCAACGGGTTACAATGAGCAGTTCTTC.

This clone was observed a handful of times. The genes are TRBV30 and TRBJ2-7; TRBD2 aligns across 7 bases. The CDR3 contains 17 residues. V lost 8 bases and J lost 2; bases outside the gene matches: 21. CDR1 and CDR2 from the germline V gene are GTSNPN and SVGIG (reference sequence). CDR3 region: CAGQGGVWPSGAYEQYF. In nucleotides, the CDR3 is TGTGCCGGGCAGGGAGGGGTATGGCCCAGTGGGGCCTACGAGCAGTACTTC. The whole variable domain, remainder taken from reference TRBV30 and TRBJ2-7, is SQTIHQWPATLVQPVGSPLSLECTVEGTSNPNLYWYRQAAGRGLQLLFYSVGIGQISSEVPQNLSASRPQDRQFILSSKKLLLSDSGFYLCAGQGGVWPSGAYEQYFGPGTRLTVT.

The chain carries TRBV6-5 and TRBJ2-1, with a weak D call TRBD2 (5 bases). Trimming shortened V by 5 bases and J by 2 bases, and 13 bases separated the two germline ends. Germline assignment: CDR1 MNHEY and CDR2 SVGAGI. This CDR3 region has 15 residues. The CDR3 nucleotides are TGTGCCAGCAGTACCTTAGAGCGGCCCTACAATGAGCAGTTCTTC. Translating gives CASSTLERPYNEQFF.

Only one count was recorded for this clone. V is TRBV22-1 and J is TRBJ1-2; TRBD1, as called in the table, went unchecked against the DNA. TRBV22-1 is described as a pseudogene. The CDR3 loop spans 15 amino acids. CDR3 in DNA: TGTCCTGGGAGCGCACCGATGGCAGGATACTATGGCTACACCTTC. It codes for CPGSAPMAGYYGYTF.

The chain carries TRBV11-2 and TRBJ1-5; 7 bases fit TRBD1. CDR3 size: 15 residues. The V gene's germline CDR1 is SGHAT and CDR2 FQNNGV. V trimming: 5 bases; J trimming: 3 bases; junction bases outside the gene matches: 7. This CDR3 is CASSRTGVDNQPQHF. DNA of the CDR3: TGTGCCAGCAGCCGTACAGGGGTCGACAATCAGCCCCAGCATTTT.

The V gene is TRBV30, the J gene TRBJ1-6, with 8 bases matching TRBD1. The CDR3 runs 15 residues. J lost 6 bases, V lost 2 bases, and 6 bases had no gene match. Per germline, CDR1 GTSNPN and CDR2 SVGIG (reference sequence). The CDR3: CAWSRQGIRNSPLHF. In DNA, the CDR3 is TGTGCCTGGAGTAGACAGGGGATTCGTAATTCACCCCTCCACTTT.